This TCR beta chain was documented in a study of T cells in tuberculosis. Across the study: CD1B tetramers identified T cells specific for mycobacterial lipid GMM. A South African cohort included IGRA-negative adolescents, latently infected IGRA-positive adolescents and adults with active tuberculosis.

Measured with immunoSEQ multiplex PCR; TCRdb has only the in-frame clones, and not every one. This sample carries over 30,000 clones, around 97% of them seen once, and the ten largest clones take 6% to 7%. CDR1 is SNHLY and CDR2 is FYNNEI in the germline V gene. There are 18 residues in the CDR3. The ends lost 2 bases at V and 2 bases at J; junction bases unmatched: 12. A single count supports this clone. At study entry, adolescents had tuberculin skin tests and IGRA screening. Each donor contributed 100,000 or so T cells on average, unsorted. The sample comprised PBMCs. The chain combines TRBV2 with TRBJ1-2; TRBD1 agrees at 9 bases. The sequence was collected from a donor between 10 and 35 years old with latent tuberculosis or without tuberculosis infection. The CDR3 nucleotides are TGTGCCAGCAGTGAACCAGACAGGGGGACCATAAAAAACTATGGCTACACCTTC. Translated: CASSEPDRGTIKNYGYTF. The full variable domain, in which reference TRBV2 and TRBJ1-2 provide the parts outside the CDR3, is EPEVTQTPSHQVTQMGQEVILRCVPISNHLYFYWYRQILGQKVEFLVSFYNNEISEKSEIFDDQFSVERPDGSNFTLKIRSTKLEDSAMYFCASSEPDRGTIKNYGYTFGSGTRLTVV.